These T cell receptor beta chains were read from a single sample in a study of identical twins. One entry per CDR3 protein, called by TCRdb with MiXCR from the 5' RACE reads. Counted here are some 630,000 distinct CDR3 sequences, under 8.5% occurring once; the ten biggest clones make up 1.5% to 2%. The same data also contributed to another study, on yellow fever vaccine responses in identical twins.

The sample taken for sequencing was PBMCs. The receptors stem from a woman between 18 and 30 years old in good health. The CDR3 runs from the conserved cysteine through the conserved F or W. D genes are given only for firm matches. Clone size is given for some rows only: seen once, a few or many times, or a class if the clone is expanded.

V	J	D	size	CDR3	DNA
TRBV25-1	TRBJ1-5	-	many	CASSGTPSNQPQHF	TGTGCCAGCAGTGGGACACCTAGCAATCAGCCCCAGCATTTT
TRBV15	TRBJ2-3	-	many	CATSRDYASDTQYF	TGTGCCACCAGCAGAGATTACGCATCAGATACGCAGTATTTT
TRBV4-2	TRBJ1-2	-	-	CASSHWTVYGYTF	TGTGCCAGCAGCCATTGGACGGTCTATGGCTACACCTTC
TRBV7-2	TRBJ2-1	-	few	CASSGVLQGSLNPPQNYNEQFF	TGTGCCAGCAGCGGGGTCCTACAGGGTTCTCTGAATCCCCCACAAAATTACAATGAGCAGTTCTTC
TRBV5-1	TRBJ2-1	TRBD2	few	CASSLTGGPGENEQFF	TGCGCCAGCAGCTTGACGGGAGGCCCGGGTGAGAATGAGCAGTTCTTC
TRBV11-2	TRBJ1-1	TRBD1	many	CASSPRHWEGATEAFF	TGTGCCAGCAGCCCCCGACATTGGGAGGGGGCGACTGAAGCTTTCTTT
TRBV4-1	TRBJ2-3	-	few	CASSQKGYSTDTQYF	TGCGCCAGCAGCCAAAAGGGGTATAGTACAGATACGCAGTATTTT
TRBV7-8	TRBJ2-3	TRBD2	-	CASSLRGEGTSGMDTQYF	TGTGCCAGCAGCTTGAGAGGGGAAGGGACTAGCGGGATGGATACGCAGTATTTT
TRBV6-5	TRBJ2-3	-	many	CASSFRQFTDTQYF	TGTGCCAGCAGTTTCAGACAGTTCACAGATACGCAGTATTTT
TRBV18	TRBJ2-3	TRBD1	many	CASSPRTGKHAYTQYF	TGTGCCAGCTCACCTCGGACAGGAAAACACGCGTATACGCAGTATTTT
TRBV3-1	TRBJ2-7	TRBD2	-	CTCSTFRSLQRGVSYEQYF	TGTACCTGCAGTACTTTCCGGTCTCTCCAGCGGGGTGTAAGCTACGAGCAGTACTTC
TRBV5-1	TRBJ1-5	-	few	CASSLSGGPYSNQPQHF	TGCGCCAGCAGCTTGTCTGGGGGTCCCTACAGCAATCAGCCCCAGCATTTT
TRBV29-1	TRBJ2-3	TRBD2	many	CSVEDVAGGPTDTQYF	TGCAGCGTTGAAGATGTAGCGGGAGGGCCAACAGATACGCAGTATTTT
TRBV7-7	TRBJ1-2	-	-	CAGAGGLGYTF	TGTGCCGGGGCGGGGGGTTTGGGCTACACCTTC
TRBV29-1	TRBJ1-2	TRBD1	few	CSVGGNRGYGYTF	TGCAGCGTTGGGGGAAACAGGGGCTATGGCTACACCTTC
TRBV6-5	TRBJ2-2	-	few	CASSYTPFGGELFF	TGTGCCAGCAGTTACACCCCCTTCGGCGGGGAGCTGTTTTTT
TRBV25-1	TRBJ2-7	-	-	CASRGGRLYEQYF	TGTGCCAGCAGAGGGGGTCGTTTGTACGAGCAGTACTTC
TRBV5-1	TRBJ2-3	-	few	CASSPGRGSADTQYF	TGCGCCAGCAGCCCAGGACGGGGTAGCGCAGATACGCAGTATTTT
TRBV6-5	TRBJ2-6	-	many	CASSYGQSGANVLTF	TGTGCCAGCAGTTACGGGCAGTCTGGGGCCAACGTCCTGACTTTC
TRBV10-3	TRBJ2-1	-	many	CAISELGREQQFF	TGTGCCATCAGTGAACTAGGACGGGAACAGCAGTTCTTC
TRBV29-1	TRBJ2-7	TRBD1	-	CSVIRQGVPYEQYF	TGCAGCGTTATCCGACAGGGGGTACCCTACGAGCAGTACTTC
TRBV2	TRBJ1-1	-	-	CASNEQGNTEAFF	TGTGCCAGCAACGAACAGGGGAACACTGAAGCTTTCTTT
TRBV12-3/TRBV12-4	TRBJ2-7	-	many	CASSFEGFGEQYF	TGTGCCAGCAGTTTTGAGGGTTTTGGCGAGCAGTACTTC
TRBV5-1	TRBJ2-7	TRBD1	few	CASSTPGQGGVYEQYF	TGCGCCAGCAGCACACCGGGACAGGGGGGCGTTTACGAGCAGTACTTC
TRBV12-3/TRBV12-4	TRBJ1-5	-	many	CASSELWSNQPQHF	TGTGCCAGCTCGGAGCTCTGGAGCAATCAGCCCCAGCATTTT
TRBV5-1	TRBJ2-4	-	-	CASSQDSLAKNIQYF	TGCGCCAGCAGCCAGGACAGCTTAGCCAAAAACATTCAGTACTTC
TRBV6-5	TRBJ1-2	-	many	CASSYSGHAGLGYTF	TGTGCCAGCAGTTACTCAGGGCACGCCGGTCTGGGTTACACCTTC
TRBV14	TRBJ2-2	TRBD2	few	CASSQVSYGTSNTGELFF	TGTGCCAGCAGCCAAGTTTCTTACGGGACTAGTAACACCGGGGAGCTGTTTTTT
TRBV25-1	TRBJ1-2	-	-	CASSVSGANYGYTF	TGTGCCAGCAGTGTTTCAGGGGCAAACTATGGCTACACCTTC
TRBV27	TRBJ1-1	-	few	CASSLSWANRLNTEAFF	TGTGCCAGCAGTTTAAGTTGGGCAAACCGCCTGAACACTGAAGCTTTCTTT
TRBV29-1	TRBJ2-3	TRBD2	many	CSVEPRGGRTDTQYF	TGCAGCGTTGAACCCCGCGGGGGGCGCACAGATACGCAGTATTTT
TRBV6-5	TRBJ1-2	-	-	CASSYSGRNYGYTF	TGTGCCAGCAGTTACTCAGGGAGAAACTATGGCTACACCTTC
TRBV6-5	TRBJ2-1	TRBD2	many	CASSYETSGIMNEQFF	TGTGCCAGCAGTTACGAGACTAGCGGGATTATGAATGAGCAGTTCTTC
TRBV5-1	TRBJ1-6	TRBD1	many	CASSLEWGQNSPLHF	TGCGCCAGCAGCTTGGAGTGGGGACAGAATTCACCCCTCCACTTT
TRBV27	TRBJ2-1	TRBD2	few	CASKLAGDGYNEQFF	TGTGCCAGCAAACTAGCGGGAGATGGTTACAATGAGCAGTTCTTC
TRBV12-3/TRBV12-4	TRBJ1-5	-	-	CASSLDQEENQPQHF	TGTGCCAGCAGTCTTGACCAAGAAGAGAATCAGCCCCAGCATTTT
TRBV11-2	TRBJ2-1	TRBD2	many	CASSSSGTTYNEQFF	TGTGCCAGCAGTTCCTCCGGGACTACTTACAATGAGCAGTTCTTC
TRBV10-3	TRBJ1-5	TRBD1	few	CAISERGTVSNQPQHF	TGTGCCATCAGTGAGAGAGGGACAGTAAGCAATCAGCCCCAGCATTTT
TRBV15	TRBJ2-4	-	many	CATNQYLGAKNIQYF	TGTGCCACCAACCAGTATCTCGGGGCCAAAAACATTCAGTACTTC
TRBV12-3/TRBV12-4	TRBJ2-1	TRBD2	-	CASSSLGGNEQFF	TGTGCCAGCAGCTCGCTGGGGGGGAATGAGCAGTTCTTC
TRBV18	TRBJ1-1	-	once	CASSPQGQTNTEAFF	TGTGCCAGCTCACCACAAGGACAGACAAACACTGAAGCTTTCTTT
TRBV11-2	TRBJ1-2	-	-	CASAYTDYSYGYTF	TGTGCCAGCGCCTACACCGATTACTCTTATGGCTACACCTTC
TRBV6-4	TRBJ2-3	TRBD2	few	CASSEGAGASTDTQYF	TGTGCCAGCAGTGAAGGAGCGGGGGCTAGCACAGATACGCAGTATTTT
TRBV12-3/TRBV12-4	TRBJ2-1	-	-	CASSLGSRGGLIHKSSYNEQFF	TGTGCCAGCAGTTTAGGGTCTCGGGGCGGGCTAATCCACAAGAGCTCCTACAATGAGCAGTTCTTC
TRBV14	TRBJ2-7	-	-	CASSGAGEQYF	TGTGCCAGCAGCGGAGCGGGTGAGCAGTACTTC
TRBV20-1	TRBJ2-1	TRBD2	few	CSAYSGGAYEQFF	TGCAGTGCCTATAGCGGGGGGGCTTATGAGCAGTTCTTC
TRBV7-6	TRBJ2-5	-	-	CASSLVPGDPRETQYF	TGTGCCAGCAGCTTAGTACCGGGGGACCCCCGTGAGACCCAGTACTTC
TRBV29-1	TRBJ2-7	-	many	CSVGSRKEKYTGSYEQYF	TGCAGCGTTGGGAGCAGAAAAGAAAAGTATACGGGCTCCTACGAGCAGTACTTC
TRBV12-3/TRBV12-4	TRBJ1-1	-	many	CASKLTDNTEAFF	TGTGCCAGCAAATTGACGGATAACACTGAAGCTTTCTTT
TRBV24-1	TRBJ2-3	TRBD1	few	CATSDGTGGITDTQYF	TGTGCCACCAGTGACGGGACAGGGGGTATCACAGATACGCAGTATTTT